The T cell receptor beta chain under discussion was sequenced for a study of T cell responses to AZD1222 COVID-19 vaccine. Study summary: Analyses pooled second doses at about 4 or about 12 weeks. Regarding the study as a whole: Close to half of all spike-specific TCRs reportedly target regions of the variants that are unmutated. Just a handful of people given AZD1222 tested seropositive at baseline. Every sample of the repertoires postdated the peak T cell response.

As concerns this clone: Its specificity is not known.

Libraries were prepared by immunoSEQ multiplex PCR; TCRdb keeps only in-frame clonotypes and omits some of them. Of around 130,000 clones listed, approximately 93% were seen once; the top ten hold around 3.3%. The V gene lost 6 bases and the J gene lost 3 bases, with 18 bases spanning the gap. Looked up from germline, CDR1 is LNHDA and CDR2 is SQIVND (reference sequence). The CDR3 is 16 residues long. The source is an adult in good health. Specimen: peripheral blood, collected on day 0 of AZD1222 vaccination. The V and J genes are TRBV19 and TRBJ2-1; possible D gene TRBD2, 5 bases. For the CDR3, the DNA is TGTGCCAGTAGCCCCCCCCCGGGGAGTAGCTACAATGAGCAGTTCTTC. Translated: CASSPPPGSSYNEQFF.